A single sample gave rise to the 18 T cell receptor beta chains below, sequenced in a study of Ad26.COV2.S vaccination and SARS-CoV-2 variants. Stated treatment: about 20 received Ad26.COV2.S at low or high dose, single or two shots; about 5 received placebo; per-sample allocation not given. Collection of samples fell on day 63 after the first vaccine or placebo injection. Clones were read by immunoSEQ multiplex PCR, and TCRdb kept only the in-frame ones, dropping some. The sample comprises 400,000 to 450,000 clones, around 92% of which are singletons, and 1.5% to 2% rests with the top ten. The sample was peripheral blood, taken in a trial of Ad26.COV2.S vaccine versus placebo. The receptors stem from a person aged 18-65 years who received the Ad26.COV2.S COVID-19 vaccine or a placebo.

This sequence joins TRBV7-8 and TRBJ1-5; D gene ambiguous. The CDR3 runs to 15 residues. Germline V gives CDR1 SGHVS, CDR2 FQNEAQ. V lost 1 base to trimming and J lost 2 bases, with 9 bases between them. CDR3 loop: CASSLGGTGNQPQHF. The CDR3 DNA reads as TGTGCCAGCAGCTTAGGCGGAACTGGCAATCAGCCCCAGCATTTT.

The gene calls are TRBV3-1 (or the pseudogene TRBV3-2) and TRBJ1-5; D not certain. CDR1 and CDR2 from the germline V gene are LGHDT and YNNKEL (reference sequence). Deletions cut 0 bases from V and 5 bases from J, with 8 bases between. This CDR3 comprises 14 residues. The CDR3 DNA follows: TGTGCCAGCAGCCAAGAGACCGGGTATCAGCCCCAGCATTTT. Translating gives CASSQETGYQPQHF.

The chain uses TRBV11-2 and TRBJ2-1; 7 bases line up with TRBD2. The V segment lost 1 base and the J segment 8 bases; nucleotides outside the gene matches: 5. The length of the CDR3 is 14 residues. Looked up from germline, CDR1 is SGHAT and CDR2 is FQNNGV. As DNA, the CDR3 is TGTGCCAGCAGCTTAGGGCTAGCGGACGATGAGCAGTTCTTC. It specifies CASSLGLADDEQFF.

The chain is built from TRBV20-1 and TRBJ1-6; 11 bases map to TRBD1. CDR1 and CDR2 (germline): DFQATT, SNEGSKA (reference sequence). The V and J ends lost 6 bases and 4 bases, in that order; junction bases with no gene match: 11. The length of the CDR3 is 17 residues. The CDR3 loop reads CSASARTGGLYNSPLHF. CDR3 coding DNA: TGCAGTGCGAGTGCGAGGACAGGGGGCTTATATAATTCACCCCTCCACTTT.

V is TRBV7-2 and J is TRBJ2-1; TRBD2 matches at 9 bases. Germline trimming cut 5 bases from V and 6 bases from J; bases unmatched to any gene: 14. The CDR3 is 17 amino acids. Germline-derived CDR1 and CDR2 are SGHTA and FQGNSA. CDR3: CASSPPGVSGGLNEQFF. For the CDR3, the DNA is TGTGCCAGCAGCCCCCCCGGGGTGAGCGGGGGGCTCAATGAGCAGTTCTTC.

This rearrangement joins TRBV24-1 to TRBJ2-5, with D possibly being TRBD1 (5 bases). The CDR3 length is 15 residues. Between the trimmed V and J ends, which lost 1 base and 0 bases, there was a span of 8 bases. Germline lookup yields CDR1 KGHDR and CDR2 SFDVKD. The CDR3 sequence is CATSDFTGNQETQYF. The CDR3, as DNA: TGTGCCACCAGTGATTTTACAGGTAACCAAGAGACCCAGTACTTC.

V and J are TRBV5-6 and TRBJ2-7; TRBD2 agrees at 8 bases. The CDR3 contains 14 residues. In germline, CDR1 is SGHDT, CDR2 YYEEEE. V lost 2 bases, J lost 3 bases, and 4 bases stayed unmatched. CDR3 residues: CASSLSGGLYEQYF. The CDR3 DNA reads TGTGCCAGCAGCTTAAGCGGGGGACTCTACGAGCAGTACTTC.

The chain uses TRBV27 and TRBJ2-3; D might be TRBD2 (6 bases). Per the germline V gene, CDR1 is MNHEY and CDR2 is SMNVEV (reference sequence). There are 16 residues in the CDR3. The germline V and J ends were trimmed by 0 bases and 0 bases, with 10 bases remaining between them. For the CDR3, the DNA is TGTGCCAGCAGTTTATCTTTGGGGACTAGCACAGATACGCAGTATTTT. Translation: CASSLSLGTSTDTQYF.

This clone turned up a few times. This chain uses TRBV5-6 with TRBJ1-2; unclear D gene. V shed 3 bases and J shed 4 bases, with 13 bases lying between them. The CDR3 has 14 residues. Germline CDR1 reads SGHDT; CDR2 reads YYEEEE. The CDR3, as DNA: TGTGCCAGCAGCTCTCTCTTGGGCCCCTATGGCTACACCTTC. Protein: CASSSLLGPYGYTF.

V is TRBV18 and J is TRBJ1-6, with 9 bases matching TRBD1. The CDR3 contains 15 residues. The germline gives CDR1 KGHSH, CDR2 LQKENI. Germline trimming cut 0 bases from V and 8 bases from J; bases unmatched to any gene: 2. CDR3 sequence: CASSPPRDRDSPLHF. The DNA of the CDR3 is TGTGCCAGCTCACCACCCCGGGACAGGGATTCACCCCTCCACTTT.

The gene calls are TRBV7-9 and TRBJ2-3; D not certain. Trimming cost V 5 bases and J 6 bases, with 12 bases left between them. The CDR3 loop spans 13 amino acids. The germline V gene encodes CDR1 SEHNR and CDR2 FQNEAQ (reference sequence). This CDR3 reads CASSTYSRDTQYF. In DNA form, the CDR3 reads TGTGCCAGCAGCACGTACAGCAGGGATACGCAGTATTTT.

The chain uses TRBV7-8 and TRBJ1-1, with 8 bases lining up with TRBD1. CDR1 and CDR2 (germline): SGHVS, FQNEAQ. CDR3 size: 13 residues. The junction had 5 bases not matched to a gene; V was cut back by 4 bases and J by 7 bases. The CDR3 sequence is CASSYDRGGEAFF. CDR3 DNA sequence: TGTGCCAGCAGCTACGACAGGGGTGGTGAAGCTTTCTTT. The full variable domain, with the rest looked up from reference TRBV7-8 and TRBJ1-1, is GAGVSQSPRYKVAKRGQDVALRCDPISGHVSLFWYQQALGQGPEFLTYFQNEAQLDKSGLPSDRFFAERPEGSVSTLKIQRTQQEDSAVYLCASSYDRGGEAFFGQGTRLTVV.

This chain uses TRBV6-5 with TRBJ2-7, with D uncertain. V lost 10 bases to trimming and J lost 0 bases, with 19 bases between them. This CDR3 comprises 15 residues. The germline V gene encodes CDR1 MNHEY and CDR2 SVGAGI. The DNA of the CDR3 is TGTGCCACCCAGGAAGGATCCTTCAGCTCCTACGAGCAGTACTTC. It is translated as CATQEGSFSSYEQYF.

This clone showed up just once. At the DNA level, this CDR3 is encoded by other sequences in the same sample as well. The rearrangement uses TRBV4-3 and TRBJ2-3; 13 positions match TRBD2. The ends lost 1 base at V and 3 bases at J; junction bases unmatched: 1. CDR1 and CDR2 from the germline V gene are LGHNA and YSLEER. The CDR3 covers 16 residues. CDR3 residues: CASSQGTSGGTDTQYF. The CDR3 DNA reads TGCGCCAGCAGCCAAGGGACTAGCGGGGGTACAGATACGCAGTATTTT.

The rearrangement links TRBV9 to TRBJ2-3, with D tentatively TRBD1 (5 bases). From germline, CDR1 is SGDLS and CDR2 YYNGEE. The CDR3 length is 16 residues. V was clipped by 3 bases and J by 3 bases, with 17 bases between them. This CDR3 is CASSAEVRGSTDTQYF. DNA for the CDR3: TGTGCCAGCAGCGCTGAGGTTAGGGGTTCTACAGATACGCAGTATTTT.

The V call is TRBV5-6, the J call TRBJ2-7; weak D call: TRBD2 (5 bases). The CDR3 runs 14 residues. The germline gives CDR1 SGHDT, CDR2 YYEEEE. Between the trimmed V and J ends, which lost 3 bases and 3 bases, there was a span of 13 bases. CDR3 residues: CASSSGLEVYEQYF. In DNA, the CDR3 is TGTGCCAGCAGCTCTGGACTGGAGGTCTACGAGCAGTACTTC.

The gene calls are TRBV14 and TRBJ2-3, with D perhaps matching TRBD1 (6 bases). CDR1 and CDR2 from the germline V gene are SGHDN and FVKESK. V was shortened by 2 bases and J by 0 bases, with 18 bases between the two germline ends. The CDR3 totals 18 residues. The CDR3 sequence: CASSQTYTGTSSTDTQYF. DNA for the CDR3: TGTGCCAGCAGCCAAACGTATACAGGGACCTCTAGCACAGATACGCAGTATTTT.

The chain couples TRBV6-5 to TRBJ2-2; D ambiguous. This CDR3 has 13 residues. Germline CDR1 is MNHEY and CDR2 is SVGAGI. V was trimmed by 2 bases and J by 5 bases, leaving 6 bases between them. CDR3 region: CASSYTVTGELFF. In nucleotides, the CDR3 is TGTGCCAGCAGTTACACGGTTACCGGGGAGCTGTTTTTT.